This entry describes one TCR beta chain. The data were obtained in a study of blood T cell repertoires in COVID-19. About the study: Italy, Spain and the United States were the sources of the convalescent and acute COVID-19 samples. T cells, B-cell-depleted T cells, or PBMCs supplied cDNA or gDNA.

Per the study methods: The assay estimated nucleated cells by amplifying reference gene primers. Assay: immunoSEQ multiplex PCR; the TCRdb copy retains only in-frame clones and omits some. That table is the source of V, J and clone size, and D and trimming were worked out from the DNA. The table has fewer than 600,000 clones, 88% seen once. Trimming pared 2 bases from V and 1 base from J, leaving 8 bases between. This CDR3 comprises 15 residues. Germline assignment: CDR1 MGHDK and CDR2 SYGVNS. Recovered status applied to Cohort 3 donors who had two consecutive negative PCRs. It also applied to those with clearance or with symptom resolution.

Sequencing input: PBMCs or T cells enriched from blood (not recorded which). The rearrangement joins TRBV25-1 to TRBJ2-2; no clear D. The receptor was isolated from a woman aged 40 to 55 who had recovered from COVID-19. CDR3 bases: TGTGCCAGCAGTGAAACGAGACAGAACACCGGGGAGCTGTTTTTT. It codes for CASSETRQNTGELFF.